This record concerns one T cell receptor beta chain sequence. The data are from a study of cytomegalovirus exposure and HLA in healthy donors. The primer mix had 60 Vbeta and 13 Jbeta primers. The protocol was immunoSEQ multiplex PCR, while the TCRdb copy is restricted to in-frame clones and leaves out a portion. The data hold approximately 170,000 clones, with around two thirds observed a single time. Trimming removed 4 bases from V and 3 bases from J, with 16 bases in between. The germline V gene has CDR1 SGHRS and CDR2 YFSETQ. The CDR3 contains 16 residues. The receptor's source is a man between 35 and 55 years old in good health and CMV-seronegative. The sample taken for sequencing was PBMCs. V is TRBV5-1 and J is TRBJ1-4, with unresolved D. CDR3 region: CASSPDRGLSNEKLFF. The CDR3 nucleotides read TGCGCCAGCAGCCCCGATCGCGGACTATCTAATGAAAAACTGTTTTTT.